This T cell receptor beta chain was documented in a study of prognosis after radiotherapy for stage I lung cancer. The CDR3 spans 13 residues. V lost 7 bases to trimming and J lost 1 base, with 11 bases between them. From germline, CDR1 is SGDLS and CDR2 YYNGEE. Using two-round multiplex PCR, the authors amplified TCR beta CDR3 from genomic DNA. Primers targeting each individual TRBV and TRBJ gene were applied in first-round PCR. TCRdb reanalysed the multiplex PCR reads using MiXCR and keeps one entry per CDR3 protein. This sample has 27,000 or so distinct CDR3 sequences, with 35% to 50% found just once.

The V gene is TRBV9, the J gene TRBJ1-1; D remains unclear. Sequencing was performed on PBMCs, taken before or after stereotactic body radiation therapy (not recorded which). The TCR was taken from a donor at least 50 years old with non-small cell lung cancer. CDR3 region: CASRALTNTEAFF. In nucleotides, the CDR3 is TGTGCCAGCCGGGCATTGACGAACACTGAAGCTTTCTTT.